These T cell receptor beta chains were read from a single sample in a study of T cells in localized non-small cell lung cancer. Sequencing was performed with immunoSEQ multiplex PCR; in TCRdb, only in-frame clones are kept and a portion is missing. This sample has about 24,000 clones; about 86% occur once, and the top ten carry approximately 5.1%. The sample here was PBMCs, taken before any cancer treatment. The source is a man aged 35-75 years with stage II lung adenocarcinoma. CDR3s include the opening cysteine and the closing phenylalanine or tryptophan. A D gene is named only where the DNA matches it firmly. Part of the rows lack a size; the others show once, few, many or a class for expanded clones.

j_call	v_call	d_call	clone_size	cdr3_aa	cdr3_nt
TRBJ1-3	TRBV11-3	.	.	CASSLRRDSGNTIYF	TGTGCCAGCAGCTTACGCAGGGACTCTGGAAACACCATATATTTT
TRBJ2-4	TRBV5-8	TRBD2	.	CASSFSRGNIQYF	TGTGCCAGCAGCTTTTCGCGGGGGAACATTCAGTACTTC
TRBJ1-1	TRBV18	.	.	CASSPQVNTEAFF	TGTGCCAGCTCACCACAAGTGAACACTGAAGCTTTCTTT
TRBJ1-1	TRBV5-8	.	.	CASSPVGSMGDTEAFF	TGTGCCAGCAGCCCCGTGGGAAGCATGGGGGACACTGAAGCTTTCTTT
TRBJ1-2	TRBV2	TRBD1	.	CASRSDRVGYGYTF	TGTGCCAGCAGATCCGACAGGGTGGGCTATGGCTACACCTTC
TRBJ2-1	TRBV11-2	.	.	CASALYNEQFF	TGTGCCAGCGCACTATACAATGAGCAGTTCTTC
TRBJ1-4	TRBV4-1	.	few	CASSYREDYEKLFF	TGCGCCAGCAGCTACAGGGAAGATTATGAAAAACTGTTTTTT
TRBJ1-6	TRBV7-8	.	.	CASSLASAPINSPLHF	TGTGCCAGCAGCTTAGCATCCGCCCCTATCAATTCACCCCTCCACTTT
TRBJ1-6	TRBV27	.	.	CASSFSNMGAGSPLHF	TGTGCCAGCAGTTTCAGCAATATGGGGGCTGGTTCACCCCTCCACTTT
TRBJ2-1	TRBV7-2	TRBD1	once	CASRPDRGQYNEQFF	TGTGCCAGCAGGCCGGACAGGGGGCAATACAATGAGCAGTTCTTC
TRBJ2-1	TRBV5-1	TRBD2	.	CASSSTGTSGSPFYNEQFF	TGCGCCAGCAGTTCTACCGGGACTAGCGGGAGCCCCTTTTACAATGAGCAGTTCTTC
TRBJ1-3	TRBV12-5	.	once	CASGLGPSGNTIYF	TGTGCTAGTGGTTTAGGCCCGTCTGGAAACACCATATATTTT
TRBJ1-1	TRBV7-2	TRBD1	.	CASSSGQGARAFF	TGTGCCAGCAGCTCAGGACAGGGGGCGCGAGCTTTCTTT
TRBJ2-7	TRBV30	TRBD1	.	CAWSVGTAPYEQYF	TGTGCCTGGAGTGTAGGGACAGCGCCCTACGAGCAGTACTTC
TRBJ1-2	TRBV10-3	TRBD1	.	CAISPDRAGGYTF	TGTGCCATCAGCCCGGACAGGGCGGGCGGCTACACCTTC
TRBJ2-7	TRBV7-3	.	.	CASSYGQSYEQYF	TGTGCCAGCAGCTATGGACAGTCCTACGAGCAGTACTTC
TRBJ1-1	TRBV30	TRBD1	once	CAWGSAGGGGTEAFF	TGTGCCTGGGGATCCGCAGGGGGCGGAGGCACTGAAGCTTTCTTT